This TCR beta chain came from a study of cytomegalovirus exposure and HLA in healthy donors. General study points: The dataset shows that most TCR sequences were rare, while some public TCRs occurred in many donors. Cytomegalovirus status was reportedly diagnosed by the classifier with high sensitivity and specificity. In a later analysis, first-cohort TCR clusters were found to tend to co-occur in the 120 or so validation repertoires.

Clones were sequenced by immunoSEQ multiplex PCR, and TCRdb holds only the in-frame ones, with some missing. Of about 180,000 clones listed, about 85% are singletons. As concerns this clone: Its antigen is unidentified.

These donors were members of the roughly 130-subject validation cohort, a group separate from the roughly 670-subject first cohort. Per the germline V gene, CDR1 is ENHRY and CDR2 is SYGVKD. The CDR3 extends over 16 amino acids. Trimming took off 1 base at V and 6 bases at J, with 18 bases between the two ends. Material: PBMCs. The J gene is TRBJ1-2, the V gene TRBV10-3, with D possibly matching TRBD1 (5 bases). The source is a man younger than 30 in good health and CMV-seropositive. The CDR3 coding sequence is TGTGCCATCAGTGAGTGGTCGGGCAGGGAATTTCATGGCTACACCTTC. Encoded protein: CAISEWSGREFHGYTF.